Here is one T cell receptor beta chain with its context. Its target is not known. Using the 5' RACE reads, TCRdb records one entry per CDR3 protein without DNA. The sample's table shows about 440,000 distinct CDR3 sequences. The record originates from a study of T cells expressing NK-cell markers. Notes on the study in general: Also leading the CD3+CD56-NKG2C+ fraction in a handful of donors were these clonotypes.

Germline assignment: CDR1 LGHNT and CDR2 FRNRAP. The CDR3 totals 14 residues. The TCR sequence derives from a woman aged 18-69 years in good health. V is TRBV12-5 and J is TRBJ1-4; lacking DNA, the TRBD1 call made by TCRdb goes unchecked. The source material was blood T cells: a sorted CD56 or NKG2C T cell subset, CD4+ or CD8+ T cells, or bulk PBMC T cells (not recorded which). The CDR3 is CASGFGTGHEKLFF. The whole variable domain, filled in from reference TRBV12-5 and TRBJ1-4, reads DARVTQTPRHKVTEMGQEVTMRCQPILGHNTVFWYRQTMMQGLELLAYFRNRAPLDDSGMPKDRFSAEMPDATLATLKIQPSEPRDSAVYFCASGFGTGHEKLFFGSGTQLSVL.